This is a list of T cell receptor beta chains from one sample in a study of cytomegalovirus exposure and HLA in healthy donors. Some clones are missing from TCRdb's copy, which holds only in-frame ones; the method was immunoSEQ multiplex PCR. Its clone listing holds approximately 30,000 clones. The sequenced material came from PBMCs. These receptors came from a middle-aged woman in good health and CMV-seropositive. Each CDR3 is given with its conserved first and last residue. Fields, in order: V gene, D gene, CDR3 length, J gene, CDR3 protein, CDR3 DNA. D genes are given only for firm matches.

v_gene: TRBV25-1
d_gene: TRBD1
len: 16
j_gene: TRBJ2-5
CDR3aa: CASSEEDRGLQETQYF
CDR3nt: TGTGCCAGCAGTGAGGAGGACAGGGGCCTGCAAGAGACCCAGTACTTC

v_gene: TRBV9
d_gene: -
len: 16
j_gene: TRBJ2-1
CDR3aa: CASSVVSASSYNEQFF
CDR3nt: TGTGCCAGCAGCGTAGTTAGCGCTAGCTCCTACAATGAGCAGTTCTTC

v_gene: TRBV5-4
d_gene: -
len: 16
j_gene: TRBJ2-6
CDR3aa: CASSLSRGSGANVLTF
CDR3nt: TGTGCCAGCAGCTTGAGTCGTGGCTCAGGGGCCAACGTCCTGACTTTC

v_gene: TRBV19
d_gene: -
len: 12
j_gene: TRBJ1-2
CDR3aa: CASMNGDYGYTF
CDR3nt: TGTGCCAGTATGAACGGGGACTATGGCTACACCTTC

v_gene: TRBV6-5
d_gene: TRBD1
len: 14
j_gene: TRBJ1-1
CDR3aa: CASRSGQQNTEAFF
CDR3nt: TGTGCCAGCAGATCGGGACAGCAGAACACTGAAGCTTTCTTT

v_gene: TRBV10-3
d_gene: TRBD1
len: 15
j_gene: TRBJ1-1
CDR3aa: CAISDRDRGDTEAFF
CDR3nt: TGTGCCATCAGTGATCGAGACAGGGGGGACACTGAAGCTTTCTTT

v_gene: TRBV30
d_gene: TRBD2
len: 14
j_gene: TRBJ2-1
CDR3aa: CAWSELAVDNEQFF
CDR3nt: TGTGCCTGGAGTGAACTAGCGGTTGACAATGAGCAGTTCTTC

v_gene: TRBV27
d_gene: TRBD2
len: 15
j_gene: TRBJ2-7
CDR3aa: CASSLKGLARYEQYF
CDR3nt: TGTGCCAGCAGTTTAAAGGGACTAGCGCGCTACGAGCAGTACTTC

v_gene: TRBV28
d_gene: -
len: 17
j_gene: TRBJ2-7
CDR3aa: CASSSPLEPLVPYEQYF
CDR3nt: TGTGCCAGCAGTTCCCCCCTAGAACCATTAGTCCCCTACGAGCAGTACTTC

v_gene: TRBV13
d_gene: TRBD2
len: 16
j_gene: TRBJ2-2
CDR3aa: CASSLGDYLQRGELFF
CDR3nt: TGTGCCAGCAGCCTGGGGGACTACCTCCAAAGGGGGGAGCTGTTTTTT

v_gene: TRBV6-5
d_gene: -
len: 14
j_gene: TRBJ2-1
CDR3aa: CASSYSASSNEQFF
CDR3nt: TGTGCCAGCAGTTACTCAGCTTCCTCCAATGAGCAGTTCTTC

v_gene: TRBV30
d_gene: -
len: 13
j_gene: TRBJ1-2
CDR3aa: CAWSLVGLYGYTF
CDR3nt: TGTGCCTGGAGCCTGGTGGGGCTCTATGGCTACACCTTC

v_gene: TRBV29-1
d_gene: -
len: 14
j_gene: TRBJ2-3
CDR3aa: CSVDWGQGPDTQYF
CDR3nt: TGCAGCGTTGATTGGGGGCAGGGTCCAGATACGCAGTATTTT

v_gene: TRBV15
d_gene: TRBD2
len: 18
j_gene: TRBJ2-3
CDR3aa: CATSTNAGTSGHTDTQYF
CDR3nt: TGTGCCACCAGCACAAATGCCGGGACTAGCGGTCACACAGATACGCAGTATTTT

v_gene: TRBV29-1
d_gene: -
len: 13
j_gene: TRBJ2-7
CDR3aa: CSVEWRSAGEQYF
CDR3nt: TGCAGCGTTGAGTGGCGGAGTGCGGGCGAGCAGTACTTC

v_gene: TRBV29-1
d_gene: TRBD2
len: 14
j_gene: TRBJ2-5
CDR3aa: CSFTRTSPSETQYF
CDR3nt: TGCAGCTTTACTCGGACTAGTCCTTCGGAGACCCAGTACTTC

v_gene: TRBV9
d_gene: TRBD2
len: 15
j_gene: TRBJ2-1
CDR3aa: CASSARTRAYNEQFF
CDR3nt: TGTGCCAGCAGCGCCAGGACTAGAGCCTACAATGAGCAGTTCTTC

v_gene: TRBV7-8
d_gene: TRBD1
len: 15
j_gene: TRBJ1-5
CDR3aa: CASSGDRVGNQPQHF
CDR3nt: TGTGCCAGCAGCGGGGACAGGGTTGGCAATCAGCCCCAGCATTTT

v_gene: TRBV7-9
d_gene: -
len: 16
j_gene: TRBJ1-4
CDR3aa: CAIPTVLHDRREKLFF
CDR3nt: TGTGCCATCCCCACAGTCCTACACGATCGGAGGGAAAAACTGTTTTTT

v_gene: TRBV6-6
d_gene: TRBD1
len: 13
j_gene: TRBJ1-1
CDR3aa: CAGSGQGNTEAFF
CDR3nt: TGTGCCGGTTCAGGACAGGGGAACACTGAAGCTTTCTTT

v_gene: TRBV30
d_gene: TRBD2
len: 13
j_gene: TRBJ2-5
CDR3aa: CACTGLVGETQYF
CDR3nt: TGTGCCTGCACGGGACTAGTTGGCGAGACCCAGTACTTC

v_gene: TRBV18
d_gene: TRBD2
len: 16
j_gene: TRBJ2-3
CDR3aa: CASSPRVGTTSDTQYF
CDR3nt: TGTGCCAGCTCACCACGGGTGGGGACTACCTCAGATACGCAGTATTTT

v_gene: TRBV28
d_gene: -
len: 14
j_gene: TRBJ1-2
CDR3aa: CASSFSSGNYGYTF
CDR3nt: TGTGCCAGCAGTTTTTCCTCAGGGAACTATGGCTACACCTTC

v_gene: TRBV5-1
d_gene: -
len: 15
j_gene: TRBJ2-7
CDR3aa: CASSLVQVGDDEQYF
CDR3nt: TGCGCCAGCAGCTTGGTACAGGTGGGCGATGACGAGCAGTACTTC

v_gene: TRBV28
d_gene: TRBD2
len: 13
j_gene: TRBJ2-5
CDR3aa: CASTPGGEGTQYF
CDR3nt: TGTGCCAGCACCCCCGGGGGGGAAGGGACCCAGTACTTC

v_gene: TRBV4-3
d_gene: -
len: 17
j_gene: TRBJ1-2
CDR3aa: CASSHPRTDSYNYGYTF
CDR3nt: TGCGCCAGCAGCCACCCTAGGACAGACTCTTATAACTATGGCTACACCTTC

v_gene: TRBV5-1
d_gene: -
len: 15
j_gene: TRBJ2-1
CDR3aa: CASSLEAPGVTEQFF
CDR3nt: TGCGCCAGCAGCTTGGAAGCTCCGGGAGTAACTGAGCAGTTCTTC

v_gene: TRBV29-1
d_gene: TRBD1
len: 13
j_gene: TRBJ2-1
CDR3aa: CSARDRVYDEQFF
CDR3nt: TGCAGCGCTCGGGACAGGGTGTACGATGAGCAGTTCTTC

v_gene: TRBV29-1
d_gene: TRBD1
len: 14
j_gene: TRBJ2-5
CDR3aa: CSVAGRGRGANQYF
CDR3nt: TGCAGCGTGGCTGGCAGGGGGCGAGGGGCGAACCAGTACTTC

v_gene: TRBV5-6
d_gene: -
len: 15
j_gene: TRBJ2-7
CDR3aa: CASSEGRDMAYEQYF
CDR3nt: TGTGCCAGCAGCGAGGGCCGGGACATGGCCTACGAGCAGTACTTC

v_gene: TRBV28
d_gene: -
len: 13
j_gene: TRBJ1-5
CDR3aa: CASSLSPAGPQHF
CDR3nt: TGTGCCAGCAGTTTATCCCCAGCAGGGCCCCAGCATTTT

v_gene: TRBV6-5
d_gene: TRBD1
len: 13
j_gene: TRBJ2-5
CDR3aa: CASSKTGGKTQYF
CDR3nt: TGTGCCAGCAGTAAAACAGGGGGCAAGACCCAGTACTTC

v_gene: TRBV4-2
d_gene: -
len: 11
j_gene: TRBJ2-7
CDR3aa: CASSQGREQYF
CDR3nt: TGTGCCAGCAGCCAAGGGAGGGAGCAGTACTTC

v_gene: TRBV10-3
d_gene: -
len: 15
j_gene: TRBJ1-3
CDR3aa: CAISETQGSGNTIYF
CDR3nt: TGTGCCATCAGTGAGACACAGGGATCTGGAAACACCATATATTTT

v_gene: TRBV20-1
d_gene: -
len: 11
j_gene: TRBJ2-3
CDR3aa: CSAHRTDTQYF
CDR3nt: TGCAGTGCTCACAGGACAGATACGCAGTATTTT

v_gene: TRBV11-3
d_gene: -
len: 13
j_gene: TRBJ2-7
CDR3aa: CASSLEGAGEQYF
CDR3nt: TGTGCCAGCAGCTTAGAGGGGGCGGGCGAGCAGTACTTC

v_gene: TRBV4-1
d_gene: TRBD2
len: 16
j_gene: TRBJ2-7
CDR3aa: CASSQATSGVPMEQYF
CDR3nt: TGCGCCAGCAGCCAAGCAACTAGCGGGGTCCCTATGGAGCAGTACTTC

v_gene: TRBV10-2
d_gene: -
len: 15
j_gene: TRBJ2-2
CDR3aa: CASSARLSNTGELFF
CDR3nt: TGCGCCAGCAGTGCACGACTATCAAACACCGGGGAGCTGTTTTTT

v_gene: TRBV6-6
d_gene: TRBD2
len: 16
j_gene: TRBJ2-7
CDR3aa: CASSKGLAGAAYEQYF
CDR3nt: TGTGCCAGCAGTAAAGGACTAGCGGGGGCCGCCTACGAGCAGTACTTC

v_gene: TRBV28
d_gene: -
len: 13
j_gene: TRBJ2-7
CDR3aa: CASSLLGSHEQYF
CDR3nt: TGTGCCAGCAGTTTATTAGGGAGCCACGAGCAGTACTTC

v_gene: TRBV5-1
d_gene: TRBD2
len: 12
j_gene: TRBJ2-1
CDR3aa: CASSLGGTSAFF
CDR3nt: TGCGCCAGCAGCTTGGGCGGGACTAGTGCATTCTTC